Listed here are 28 T cell receptor beta chains from one sample, sequenced in a study of blood T cell repertoires in COVID-19. Method: immunoSEQ multiplex PCR; TCRdb's copy keeps in-frame clones and lacks some. The sample records 60,000 or so clones, more than 70% being singletons. The sequenced sample was peripheral blood. Receptors originate from a man aged 60 to 75 with active or convalescent COVID-19.

The rearrangement uses TRBV6-7 and TRBJ2-7, with D perhaps TRBD2 (6 bases). Being an ORF, TRBV6-7 has a function that is uncertain. This CDR3 is 13 amino acids long. Trimming left V 7 bases short and J 5 bases short, with 15 bases between. CDR3 sequence (DNA): TGTGCCAGCAAGGGGAGGCCAGGAGACGAGCAGTACTTC. Protein: CASKGRPGDEQYF.

Here the CDR3 DNA reads TGTGCCACCAGTGATGCCGGGACAACGAGCAATCAGCCCCAGCATTTT. Translated: CATSDAGTTSNQPQHF. The V call is TRBV24-1, the J call TRBJ1-5; maybe TRBD1 (6 bases). The CDR3 has 16 residues. Germline CDR1 and CDR2: KGHDR and SFDVKD. Trimming cost V 3 bases and J 1 base, with 12 bases left between them.

V is TRBV20-1 and J is TRBJ1-3; D is undetermined. This CDR3 contains 11 residues. Trimming cost V 5 bases and J 4 bases, with 6 bases left between them. CDR1 and CDR2 from the germline V gene are DFQATT and SNEGSKA (reference sequence). This CDR3 reads CSAPRGNTIYF. The CDR3 nucleotides read TGCAGTGCTCCGAGGGGAAACACCATATATTTT.

This chain uses TRBV7-9 with TRBJ2-7; tentatively, D is TRBD2 (6 bases). Trimming shortened V by 6 bases and J by 2 bases, and 14 bases separated the two germline ends. The CDR3 length is 14 residues. The germline V gene encodes CDR1 SEHNR and CDR2 FQNEAQ (reference sequence). CDR3 DNA: TGTGCCAGCAGTTATAGCGGAGGAACCTACGAGCAGTACTTC. Its translation is CASSYSGGTYEQYF.

The chain has TRBV6-5 and TRBJ2-3, with 9 bases lining up with TRBD2. Germline values: CDR1 MNHEY, CDR2 SVGAGI. V dropped 6 bases and J dropped 0; count of bases not matched to a gene: 4. There are 15 residues in the CDR3. The CDR3 DNA reads as TGTGCCAGCAGGCAGCGGGGGGCGAGCACAGATACGCAGTATTTT. As protein: CASRQRGASTDTQYF.

The V gene is TRBV7-8, the J gene TRBJ2-7; 8 nucleotides line up with TRBD2. CDR3 length equals 16 residues. The junction had 8 bases not matched to a gene; V was cut back by 0 bases and J by 4 bases. Germline assignment: CDR1 SGHVS and CDR2 FQNEAQ. The CDR3 DNA follows: TGTGCCAGCAGCTTAGCGTCTACTAGCGGTAGTTACGAGCAGTACTTC. This sequence encodes CASSLASTSGSYEQYF.

This clone came up once. The genes are TRBV5-4 and TRBJ1-2, with 11 bases aligning to TRBD1. The CDR3 is 15 residues long. The junction had 7 bases not matched to a gene; V was cut back by 3 bases and J by 6 bases. Per germline, CDR1 SGHNT and CDR2 YYREEE (reference sequence). The CDR3 reads CASSSRDRGAHGYTF. CDR3 DNA sequence: TGTGCCAGCAGCTCCAGGGACAGGGGGGCGCATGGCTACACCTTC. Drawing the rest from reference TRBV5-4 and TRBJ1-2, the complete variable domain is ETGVTQSPTHLIKTRGQQVTLRCSSQSGHNTVSWYQQALGQGPQFIFQYYREEENGRGNFPPRFSGLQFPNYSSELNVNALELDDSALYLCASSSRDRGAHGYTFGSGTRLTVV.

The chain combines TRBV7-8 with TRBJ1-1, with TRBD1 matching over 9 bases. Unmatched junction bases numbered 8, after V lost 5 bases and J lost 4 bases. Per the germline V gene, CDR1 is SGHVS and CDR2 is FQNEAQ. The CDR3 length is 15 residues. CDR3 in amino acids: CASSPYRDRVTEAFF. Here the CDR3 DNA reads TGTGCCAGCAGCCCTTACCGGGACAGGGTCACTGAAGCTTTCTTT.

The chain combines TRBV5-1 with TRBJ1-3, with TRBD1 as a possible D gene (5 bases). The CDR3 has 14 residues. Per the germline V gene, CDR1 is SGHRS and CDR2 is YFSETQ. V was trimmed by 5 bases and J by 4 bases, leaving 13 bases between them. The CDR3 DNA reads TGCGCCAGCAGTCTCGGACAAGAAGGAAACACCATATATTTT. It yields the protein CASSLGQEGNTIYF.

This clone was detected only a few times. The chain combines TRBV28 with TRBJ2-7; D is unresolved. Deletions cut 6 bases from V and 4 bases from J, with 10 bases between. The germline gives CDR1 MDHEN, CDR2 SYDVKM. This CDR3 comprises 12 residues. CDR3 DNA: TGTGCCAGCAGCACCGACACTTACGAGCAGTACTTC. This codes for CASSTDTYEQYF. The full variable domain, with the rest looked up from reference TRBV28 and TRBJ2-7, is DVKVTQSSRYLVKRTGEKVFLECVQDMDHENMFWYRQDPGLGLRLIYFSYDVKMKEKGDIPEGYSVSREKKERFSLILESASTNQTSMYLCASSTDTYEQYFGPGTRLTVT.

V usage is TRBV3-1 (or the pseudogene TRBV3-2) and J usage is TRBJ1-2, with 7 nucleotides matching TRBD1. From germline, CDR1 is LGHDT and CDR2 YNNKEL (reference sequence). CDR3 length: 15 amino acids. The ends lost 4 bases at V and 4 bases at J; junction bases unmatched: 9. The CDR3 loop is CASSLSGTDLYGYTF. In nucleotides, the CDR3 is TGTGCCAGCAGCCTCTCAGGGACAGACCTCTATGGCTACACCTTC.

This clone appeared once. The CDR3 nucleotides read TGTGCCAGCAGCCAAGATAACAGGGTCTACCTCGAGCAGTACTTC. This encodes CASSQDNRVYLEQYF. The genes are TRBV3-1 (or the pseudogene TRBV3-2) and TRBJ2-7, with D possibly TRBD1 on 6 matching bases. This CDR3 has 15 residues. Germline CDR1 reads LGHDT; CDR2 reads YNNKEL (reference sequence). Trimming removed 0 bases at V and 6 bases at J, with 15 bases between.

V and J are TRBV6-1 and TRBJ1-1; the match to TRBD1 covers 7 bases. V lost 1 base, J lost 5 bases, and 10 bases stayed unmatched. Germline V lookup: CDR1 MNHNS, CDR2 SASEGT. The CDR3 is 16 residues long. CDR3 sequence (DNA): TGTGCCAGCAGTGAAGGGATGGACAGGAGGAATACTGAAGCTTTCTTT. Protein sequence: CASSEGMDRRNTEAFF.

This rearrangement joins TRBV15 to TRBJ1-1; 9 bases are a match to TRBD1. This CDR3 has 14 residues. Looked up from germline, CDR1 is LNHNV and CDR2 is YYDKDF (reference sequence). Trimming removed 9 bases from V and 1 base from J; junction bases left unmatched: 6. This CDR3 is CATTRTGANTEAFF. CDR3 in DNA: TGTGCCACTACTAGGACAGGGGCGAACACTGAAGCTTTCTTT. The entire variable domain, with the rest obtained from reference TRBV15 and TRBJ1-1, is as follows: DAMVIQNPRYQVTQFGKPVTLSCSQTLNHNVMYWYQQKSSQAPKLLFHYYDKDFNNEADTPDNFQSRRPNTSFCFLDIRSPGLGDTAMYLCATTRTGANTEAFFGQGTRLTVV.

The chain carries TRBV5-1 and TRBJ1-2, with D maybe TRBD1 (6 bases). The CDR3 totals 15 residues. Germline-derived CDR1 and CDR2 are SGHRS and YFSETQ. V lost 0 bases, J lost 3 bases, and 12 bases lay in between. The CDR3 sequence: CASSLALGADYGYTF. The CDR3 coding sequence is TGCGCCAGCAGCTTGGCCTTGGGGGCCGACTATGGCTACACCTTC.

The chain recombines TRBV27 with TRBJ1-1; D possibly corresponds to TRBD1 (5 bases). The CDR3 has 14 amino acids. V lost 3 bases and J 4 bases, leaving 12 bases between the germline ends. Germline CDR1 MNHEY, CDR2 SMNVEV (reference sequence). The CDR3 region has the DNA TGTGCCAGCAGTTTGAACGGGGGTGGCACTGAAGCTTTCTTT. Protein: CASSLNGGGTEAFF.

The chain employs TRBV5-6 and TRBJ1-5; no definite D call. The CDR3 length is 15 residues. V lost 4 bases and J 0 bases, leaving 11 bases between the germline ends. From germline, CDR1 is SGHDT and CDR2 YYEEEE. CDR3 amino acids: CASSRRSNSNQPQHF. The CDR3 DNA sequence: TGTGCCAGCAGCCGTCGTAGCAATAGCAATCAGCCCCAGCATTTT.

The chain carries TRBV19 and TRBJ1-6; tentative D call: TRBD1 (5 bases). Germline V gene lookup returns CDR1 LNHDA and CDR2 SQIVND (reference sequence). V gave up 3 bases and J gave up 4 bases, with 10 bases separating them. The CDR3 covers 15 residues. The CDR3: CASSISRQYNSPLHF. CDR3 nucleotide sequence: TGTGCCAGTAGTATTTCGAGACAGTATAATTCACCCCTCCACTTT.

The V and J genes are TRBV5-6 and TRBJ1-1; no clear D gene. V was clipped by 4 bases and J by 2 bases, with 15 bases between them. CDR3 length: 15 residues. Germline V CDR1 and CDR2: SGHDT, YYEEEE. CDR3 DNA sequence: TGTGCCAGCAGCCTCGACCGCGGCCAAAACACTGAAGCTTTCTTT. Encoded protein: CASSLDRGQNTEAFF.

The chain carries TRBV6-5 and TRBJ1-1; tentative D call: TRBD1 (6 bases). CDR1 is MNHEY, CDR2 SVGAGI, per germline. This CDR3 contains 13 residues. V was cut by 10 bases and J by 5 bases, with 17 bases left in between. CDR3 region: CATSRGAGTEAFF. The CDR3 DNA follows: TGTGCCACCTCCCGGGGGGCAGGGACTGAAGCTTTCTTT.

This clone is a singleton in its sample. The J gene is TRBJ2-7, the V gene TRBV7-2, with D hard to call. The CDR3 totals 12 residues. Germline V CDR1 and CDR2: SGHTA, FQGNSA. Trimming cost V 5 bases and J 2 bases, with 7 bases left between them. The CDR3 region has the DNA TGTGCCAGCAGCCCTACCCCCTACGAGCAGTACTTC. Amino acid sequence: CASSPTPYEQYF.

As for this clone: This CDR3 is also generated by other DNA sequences in the sample. This sequence joins TRBV19 and TRBJ1-5, with D unresolved. Between the trimmed V and J ends, which lost 9 bases and 2 bases, there was a span of 11 bases. Per the germline V gene, CDR1 is LNHDA and CDR2 is SQIVND (reference sequence). The CDR3 has 13 amino acids. Written as DNA, the CDR3 is TGTGCCAGCTCTCGCCAGGGCAATCAGCCCCAGCATTTT. Encoded protein: CASSRQGNQPQHF.

This chain connects TRBV5-8 to TRBJ1-1; TRBD1 aligns across 10 bases. The V gene end was trimmed by 3 bases and the J gene end by 0 bases; junction bases not matched to a gene: 5. The germline CDR1 and CDR2 sequences are SGHTS and YDEGEE. The CDR3 covers 16 residues. The CDR3 nucleotides read TGTGCCAGCAGCTACCGGACAGGGGGACTGAACACTGAAGCTTTCTTT. Translation gives CASSYRTGGLNTEAFF.

The rearrangement uses TRBV5-5 and TRBJ2-7, with D perhaps TRBD2 (6 bases). The CDR3 contains 15 residues. The V end lost 0 bases, the J end lost 0 bases, and 10 bases lay between the germline ends. Germline loops: CDR1 SGHKS, CDR2 YYEKEE (reference sequence). CDR3 sequence: CASSLAAGTSYEQYF. The DNA of the CDR3 is TGTGCCAGCAGCTTGGCAGCGGGTACCTCCTACGAGCAGTACTTC.

The chain joins TRBV19 to TRBJ1-2; D perhaps matches TRBD1 (5 bases). The germline V gene has CDR1 LNHDA and CDR2 SQIVND (reference sequence). V shed 7 bases and J shed 3 bases, with 15 bases lying between them. The CDR3 spans 14 residues. DNA of the CDR3: TGTGCCAGTAACGGAGGGGCGCTGGACTATGGCTACACCTTC. This translates into CASNGGALDYGYTF.

This rearrangement joins TRBV6-6 to TRBJ2-7; TRBD1 matches at 7 bases. The CDR3 covers 13 residues. CDR1 is MNHNY, CDR2 SVGAGI, per germline (reference sequence). The V gene end was trimmed by 2 bases and the J gene end by 5 bases; junction bases not matched to a gene: 3. The CDR3 coding sequence is TGTGCCAGCAGTTACCAGACAGGGAACGAGCAGTACTTC. Translated, it gives CASSYQTGNEQYF.

V gene TRBV19 combines with J gene TRBJ2-3, with 11 nucleotides matching TRBD2. Trimming cost V 5 bases and J 6 bases; bases outside gene matches: 13. The CDR3 sequence is 17 residues long. CDR1 LNHDA and CDR2 SQIVND come from the germline V gene (reference sequence). The CDR3 sequence: CASSPLGTSGRGDTQYF. CDR3 coding DNA: TGTGCCAGTAGTCCACTGGGGACTAGCGGACGCGGGGATACGCAGTATTTT.

The rearrangement links TRBV7-8 to TRBJ2-7, with a weak D call TRBD1 (5 bases). Trimming stripped 4 bases from V and 6 bases from J, with 13 bases between. The CDR3 loop spans 13 amino acids. In germline, CDR1 is SGHVS, CDR2 FQNEAQ. The CDR3 loop is CASSSRGQGEQYF. CDR3 sequence (DNA): TGTGCCAGCAGCTCTAGGGGCCAGGGCGAGCAGTACTTC.